One sample yielded the 28 T cell receptor beta chains listed below, sequenced in a study of shared clonotypes between healthy human individuals. The assay was immunoSEQ multiplex PCR, and TCRdb's table has in-frame clones only and misses some. The table lists about 1.5 million clones, about 98% of them singletons. Sequenced sample: naive CD4+ T cells sorted from blood. Subset of the sample: CD45RA+ positively selected. The source is a man younger than 40 in good health.

This sequence joins TRBV15 and TRBJ1-5; D uncertain. CDR3 length equals 18 residues. V lost 1 base and J 3 bases, leaving 19 bases between the germline ends. Germline V gene lookup returns CDR1 LNHNV and CDR2 YYDKDF (reference sequence). CDR3 residues: CATSRVGGDTKPNQPQHF. The CDR3 DNA sequence: TGTGCCACCAGCAGAGTGGGTGGAGACACCAAGCCCAATCAGCCCCAGCATTTT.

Written as DNA, the CDR3 is TGTGCCAGCAGCTTAGGGACAGGGACCCGGGGTGAGCAGTTCTTC. Protein product: CASSLGTGTRGEQFF. This chain links TRBV13 with TRBJ2-1, with 7 bases aligning to TRBD1. The CDR3 extends over 15 amino acids. With 0 bases clipped from V and 9 bases from J, the junction kept 8 bases outside the gene matches. Germline-derived CDR1 and CDR2 are PRHDT and FYEKMQ (reference sequence).

The chain combines TRBV6-1 with TRBJ2-7, with 8 bases lining up with TRBD1. This CDR3 is 16 amino acids long. The V gene's germline CDR1 is MNHNS and CDR2 SASEGT. The ends lost 5 bases at V and 4 bases at J; junction bases unmatched: 13. The CDR3 is CASSKDRGGRGYEQYF. The CDR3 bases are TGTGCCAGCAGTAAAGACAGGGGAGGTAGGGGATACGAGCAGTACTTC.

The CDR3 region is CASSLFPGAPRSYEQYF. DNA of the CDR3: TGTGCCAGCAGTTTATTCCCGGGAGCCCCTCGGTCCTACGAGCAGTACTTC. The chain couples TRBV27 to TRBJ2-7, with a tentative D call TRBD2 (6 bases). Per germline, CDR1 MNHEY and CDR2 SMNVEV (reference sequence). V was shortened by 1 base and J by 1 base, with 17 bases between the two germline ends. This CDR3 has 17 residues.

V gene TRBV28 combines with J gene TRBJ2-7; D not resolved. Germline loops: CDR1 MDHEN, CDR2 SYDVKM. CDR3 size: 14 residues. Trimming took 4 bases from V and 6 from J, leaving 16 bases between them. The CDR3: CASSYSALLSEQYF. CDR3 coding DNA: TGTGCCAGCAGTTATTCTGCCCTTCTCTCCGAGCAGTACTTC.

The chain couples TRBV9 to TRBJ2-1, with TRBD2 as a possible D gene (6 bases). From germline, CDR1 is SGDLS and CDR2 YYNGEE. The CDR3 loop spans 16 amino acids. V gave up 4 bases and J gave up 0 bases, with 14 bases separating them. CDR3 protein: CASSILGGSSYNEQFF. The CDR3, as DNA: TGTGCCAGCAGCATCTTGGGGGGAAGCTCCTACAATGAGCAGTTCTTC.

The chain recombines TRBV7-9 with TRBJ1-2, with TRBD1 identical over 7 bases. Germline V gene sequence: CDR1 SEHNR, CDR2 FQNEAQ (reference sequence). This CDR3 contains 18 residues. Unmatched junction bases numbered 14, after V lost 4 bases and J lost 0 bases. The CDR3: CASSSPLTGPSTNYGYTF. The CDR3 DNA is TGTGCCAGCAGCTCACCGTTGACAGGGCCCTCGACTAACTATGGCTACACCTTC.

The chain is built from TRBV9 and TRBJ2-1; unclear D gene. Trimming shortened V by 0 bases and J by 6 bases, and 7 bases separated the two germline ends. The CDR3 length is 13 residues. In germline, CDR1 is SGDLS, CDR2 YYNGEE. Here the CDR3 reads CASSVAYLNEQFF. The CDR3 nucleotides read TGTGCCAGCAGCGTAGCCTACCTCAATGAGCAGTTCTTC.

This clone was detected only once. The V gene is TRBV29-1, the J gene TRBJ2-5; D is ambiguous. V lost 4 bases, J lost 3 bases, and 9 bases lay in between. CDR3 length: 12 residues. Germline values: CDR1 SQVTM, CDR2 ANQGSEA. The CDR3 here is CSVGVKEETQYF. The CDR3 DNA is TGCAGCGTTGGGGTTAAAGAAGAGACCCAGTACTTC.

The genes are TRBV5-6 and TRBJ1-5, with D unresolved. The germline gives CDR1 SGHDT, CDR2 YYEEEE. The V gene lost 4 bases and the J gene lost 2 bases, with 13 bases spanning the gap. The CDR3 covers 15 residues. CDR3 sequence reads: CASSGGRVRNQPQHF. The CDR3 nucleotides read TGTGCCAGCAGCGGTGGGAGGGTTCGCAATCAGCCCCAGCATTTT.

This chain connects TRBV7-9 to TRBJ2-5; a possible D gene is TRBD2 (5 bases). This CDR3 is 14 amino acids long. Between the trimmed V and J ends, which lost 2 bases and 3 bases, there was a span of 10 bases. CDR1 SEHNR and CDR2 FQNEAQ come from the germline V gene (reference sequence). The CDR3 DNA reads TGTGCCAGCAGCTTATTAGCGATTAAAGAGACCCAGTACTTC. Its translation: CASSLLAIKETQYF.

The V and J genes are TRBV6-5 and TRBJ2-7; 9 positions match TRBD1. This CDR3 has 16 amino acids. The germline V gene has CDR1 MNHEY and CDR2 SVGAGI. The V gene end was trimmed by 0 bases and the J gene end by 2 bases; junction bases not matched to a gene: 5. The CDR3 protein is CASSYSGQGNPYEQYF. CDR3 DNA: TGTGCCAGCAGTTACTCGGGACAGGGTAACCCCTACGAGCAGTACTTC.

This chain links TRBV11-3 with TRBJ2-1; TRBD2 matches at 7 bases. Germline assignment: CDR1 SGHNT and CDR2 YENEEA. V dropped 5 bases and J dropped 4; count of bases not matched to a gene: 14. This CDR3 spans 17 amino acids. CDR3 amino acids: CASSLRGSGWGYNEQFF. The DNA for the CDR3 is TGTGCCAGCAGCCTCCGGGGTAGCGGGTGGGGTTACAATGAGCAGTTCTTC.

The CDR3 DNA reads as TGTGCCAGCAGTACAGAACTTCTAGCGGGAGTCCCCTACGAGCAGTACTTC. It encodes CASSTELLAGVPYEQYF. V gene TRBV27 combines with J gene TRBJ2-7, with TRBD2 matching 10 bases. CDR3 size: 17 residues. Germline CDR1 and CDR2: MNHEY and SMNVEV (reference sequence). The trim removed 5 bases at V and 2 bases at J, leaving 12 bases unmatched.

The CDR3: CAISDPSESYNEQFF. CDR3 DNA: TGTGCCATCAGTGACCCCAGCGAGTCCTACAATGAGCAGTTCTTC. V is TRBV10-3 and J is TRBJ2-1; D is unclear. Trimming left V 3 bases short and J 1 base short, with 10 bases between. The CDR3 has 15 residues. CDR1 and CDR2 from the germline V gene are ENHRY and SYGVKD.

V gene TRBV11-3 combines with J gene TRBJ2-7; 8 bases are a match to TRBD2. CDR1 and CDR2 from the germline V gene are SGHNT and YENEEA. The V gene end was trimmed by 0 bases and the J gene end by 6 bases; junction bases not matched to a gene: 7. The CDR3 loop spans 15 amino acids. The CDR3 DNA reads TGTGCCAGCAGCTTAGATCTGAGCGGGAGTACCGAGCAGTACTTC. It codes for CASSLDLSGSTEQYF. The whole variable domain, remainder taken from reference TRBV11-3 and TRBJ2-7, is EAGVVQSPRYKIIEKKQPVAFWCNPISGHNTLYWYLQNLGQGPELLIRYENEEAVDDSQLPKDRFSAERLKGVDSTLKIQPAELGDSAVYLCASSLDLSGSTEQYFGPGTRLTVT.

This chain links TRBV4-1 with TRBJ2-1; 11 nucleotides agree with TRBD2. Germline lookup yields CDR1 MGHRA and CDR2 YSYEKL. V gave up 2 bases and J gave up 8 bases; unmatched junction bases: 11. The CDR3 is 17 residues long. The chain's CDR3 is CASSQLSTSGVIYEQFF. CDR3 nucleotide sequence: TGCGCCAGCAGCCAACTGTCGACTAGCGGGGTTATATATGAGCAGTTCTTC.

This sequence joins TRBV7-2 and TRBJ2-5, with D possibly being TRBD1 or TRBD2 (5 bases each). From germline, CDR1 is SGHTA and CDR2 FQGNSA. The CDR3 is 14 amino acids. V was pared by 4 bases and J by 0 bases, with 9 bases between. CDR3 protein: CASSSGTYQETQYF. In nucleotides, the CDR3 is TGTGCCAGCAGCTCCGGGACGTACCAAGAGACCCAGTACTTC.

The chain combines TRBV5-6 with TRBJ2-7; perhaps TRBD2 as D (6 bases). Trimming took off 4 bases at V and 2 bases at J, with 16 bases between the two ends. Per the germline V gene, CDR1 is SGHDT and CDR2 is YYEEEE. This CDR3 comprises 15 residues. CDR3 nucleotides: TGTGCCAGCAGCCCGGATTTAGCGGACACCTACGAGCAGTACTTC. Residues: CASSPDLADTYEQYF. Using reference TRBV5-6 and TRBJ2-7 for the parts outside the CDR3, the full variable domain is DAGVTQSPTHLIKTRGQQVTLRCSPKSGHDTVSWYQQALGQGPQFIFQYYEEEERQRGNFPDRFSGHQFPNYSSELNVNALLLGDSALYLCASSPDLADTYEQYFGPGTRLTVT.

On this clone: Distinct nucleotide sequences in the sample also encode this CDR3. The chain recombines TRBV5-1 with TRBJ2-7, with D tentatively TRBD1 (6 bases). This CDR3 has 15 amino acids. Germline V gives CDR1 SGHRS, CDR2 YFSETQ. V lost 0 bases, J lost 0 bases, and 10 bases lay in between. CDR3 nucleotides: TGCGCCAGCAGCTTGGTGACAGGAAGCTCCTACGAGCAGTACTTC. It yields the protein CASSLVTGSSYEQYF.

The chain couples TRBV7-2 to TRBJ2-5, with D perhaps TRBD1 (5 bases). Germline loops: CDR1 SGHTA, CDR2 FQGNSA. V dropped 5 bases and J dropped 1 base, with 11 bases sitting between them. The CDR3 extends over 14 amino acids. In nucleotides, the CDR3 is TGTGCCAGCAGCATTAGACAGCTCCAAGAGACCCAGTACTTC. The encoded protein is CASSIRQLQETQYF.

The V gene is TRBV27, the J gene TRBJ1-5; 7 bases agree with TRBD1. Germline CDR1 reads MNHEY; CDR2 reads SMNVEV (reference sequence). The CDR3 loop spans 14 amino acids. J gave up 5 bases and V 6 bases, and 7 bases lay outside the gene matches. CDR3 loop: CASSRQGSDQPQHF. For the CDR3, the DNA is TGTGCCAGCAGCCGACAGGGATCCGATCAGCCCCAGCATTTT.

V usage is TRBV4-1 and J usage is TRBJ1-3; TRBD1 is a possible D gene (6 bases). This CDR3 region has 16 residues. Trimming took off 3 bases at V and 0 bases at J, with 12 bases between the two ends. Per germline, CDR1 MGHRA and CDR2 YSYEKL. The CDR3 loop is CASSQDGQSSGNTIYF. The CDR3 bases are TGCGCCAGCAGCCAGGACGGACAGAGCTCTGGAAACACCATATATTTT.

CDR3 region: CAWTRTGRSYEQYF. The CDR3 DNA follows: TGTGCCTGGACCCGGACAGGGAGGTCCTACGAGCAGTACTTC. J is TRBJ2-7 and V is TRBV30; 8 bases align to TRBD1. CDR3 length equals 14 residues. V gave up 4 bases and J gave up 1 base; unmatched junction bases: 6. Germline CDR1 is GTSNPN and CDR2 is SVGIG (reference sequence).

This rearrangement joins TRBV28 to TRBJ2-5; 11 bases line up with TRBD2. CDR1 and CDR2 from the germline V gene are MDHEN and SYDVKM. Germline trimming cut 8 bases from V and 7 bases from J; bases unmatched to any gene: 15. The CDR3 totals 16 residues. The CDR3 nucleotides read TGTGCCAGCGACCCATTCCGGACTAGCGGGTCCGGGACCCAGTACTTC. Protein sequence: CASDPFRTSGSGTQYF.

This clone appeared once. This rearrangement joins TRBV29-1 to TRBJ2-3, with D possibly TRBD2 on 6 matching bases. Germline-derived CDR1 and CDR2 are SQVTM and ANQGSEA. The CDR3 spans 16 residues. The V gene lost 7 bases and the J gene lost 8 bases, with 28 bases spanning the gap. Here the CDR3 reads CSGHSGFGGREGTQYF. The CDR3 coding sequence is TGCAGCGGACATTCGGGTTTTGGAGGGAGAGAAGGTACGCAGTATTTT.

The chain joins TRBV27 to TRBJ1-5; 9 bases agree with TRBD1. Germline CDR1 MNHEY, CDR2 SMNVEV (reference sequence). V gave up 4 bases and J gave up 15 bases; unmatched junction bases: 10. This CDR3 has 13 amino acids. In DNA form, the CDR3 reads TGTGCCAGCAGTTCACCCCCCGGACAGGGGTGGCATTTT. This encodes CASSSPPGQGWHF.

The rearrangement joins TRBV25-1 to TRBJ2-3; unclear D gene. The CDR3 runs 13 residues. The V end was cut by 2 bases, the J end by 2 bases, with 5 bases between. Germline loops: CDR1 MGHDK, CDR2 SYGVNS. The CDR3 bases are TGTGCCAGCAGTGAACCCCCCACAGATACGCAGTATTTT. Encoded protein: CASSEPPTDTQYF.